One and the same sample provided the 27 T cell receptor beta chains below, sequenced in a study of cytomegalovirus exposure and HLA in healthy donors. The PCR contained 60 Vbeta and 13 Jbeta primers. The protocol was immunoSEQ multiplex PCR, while the TCRdb copy is restricted to in-frame clones and leaves out a portion. The sample carries 150,000 to 200,000 clones, around 87% recorded once. The source material was PBMCs. The source of these receptors is a woman aged 18-35 years in good health and CMV-seronegative.

This rearrangement joins TRBV5-5 to TRBJ1-2; D gene unclear. CDR1 and CDR2 (germline): SGHKS, YYEKEE (reference sequence). This CDR3 is built from 14 residues. V lost 5 bases and J 7 bases, leaving 18 bases between the germline ends. In DNA, the CDR3 is TGTGCCAGCAGTAACCCTGTCCGTGGGCGTGGCTACACCTTC. Residues: CASSNPVRGRGYTF.

This chain joins TRBV18 and TRBJ1-2, with 7 bases identical to TRBD1. The CDR3 spans 13 residues. CDR1 is KGHSH, CDR2 LQKENI, per germline. V was pared by 6 bases and J by 4 bases, with 5 bases of the junction left unmatched. The CDR3 DNA reads as TGTGCCAGCTCGTACGACAGGGCCTATGGCTACACCTTC. Encoded protein: CASSYDRAYGYTF.

This CDR3 is CASSIQGTDTQYF. Written as DNA, the CDR3 is TGTGCCAGCAGTATACAGGGCACAGATACGCAGTATTTT. This chain connects TRBV27 to TRBJ2-3; D is perhaps TRBD1 (5 bases). Germline V gene lookup returns CDR1 MNHEY and CDR2 SMNVEV (reference sequence). The CDR3 spans 13 residues. The V end was cut by 5 bases, the J end by 1 base, with 7 bases between.

The V and J genes are TRBV12-2 and TRBJ1-1; the table's TRBD1 call for D was not verified on the DNA. TRBV12-2 is a documented pseudogene. The CDR3 extends over 22 amino acids. CDR3 coding DNA: TGTGCAAGTCCCACCACGCTTAGAGTCCCCGGAGGGATGACAGGGGAGAGTACTGAAGCTTTCTTT. Translated: CASPTTLRVPGGMTGESTEAFF.

This clone was counted once. V and J are TRBV5-4 and TRBJ1-2; weak D call: TRBD1 (6 bases). The CDR3 runs to 13 residues. CDR1 SGHNT and CDR2 YYREEE come from the germline V gene (reference sequence). The V end was cut by 1 base, the J end by 2 bases, with 6 bases between. The CDR3 bases are TGTGCCAGCAGCTTGCAGGGGAACTATGGCTACACCTTC. It yields the protein CASSLQGNYGYTF.

This chain links TRBV27 with TRBJ2-3, with D maybe TRBD2 (5 bases). The CDR3 has 14 amino acids. Germline CDR1 reads MNHEY; CDR2 reads SMNVEV (reference sequence). Trimming stripped 2 bases from V and 6 bases from J, with 12 bases between. This CDR3 reads CASSLTRGADTQYF. DNA for the CDR3: TGTGCCAGCAGTTTAACCCGGGGAGCGGATACGCAGTATTTT.

This rearrangement joins TRBV28 to TRBJ1-5, with a possible D match to TRBD1 (5 bases). Deletions cut 6 bases from V and 1 base from J, with 13 bases between. This CDR3 contains 15 residues. Germline V lookup: CDR1 MDHEN, CDR2 SYDVKM. CDR3 nucleotide sequence: TGTGCCAGCAGGCCCGACAGTGGGAGCAATCAGCCCCAGCATTTT. It codes for CASRPDSGSNQPQHF.

The chain is built from TRBV10-3 and TRBJ2-7; the D gene is possibly TRBD2 (7 bases). The V and J ends lost 0 bases and 0 bases respectively, with 12 bases between them. This CDR3 has 16 residues. Germline V lookup: CDR1 ENHRY, CDR2 SYGVKD. The CDR3 DNA reads TGTGCCATCAGTGAGTCGGGAGGGGGGAGCTCCTACGAGCAGTACTTC. This encodes CAISESGGGSSYEQYF.

The chain joins TRBV6-1 to TRBJ1-5; no firm D call. Germline CDR1 reads MNHNS; CDR2 reads SASEGT. The CDR3 has 14 amino acids. Deletions cut 11 bases from V and 7 bases from J, with 21 bases between. The CDR3 reads CASSRWQDRQPQHF. CDR3 bases: TGTGCCTCCTCTCGGTGGCAGGATCGGCAGCCCCAGCATTTT.

V and J are TRBV12-5 and TRBJ2-1, with D tentatively TRBD1 (5 bases). Trimming cost V 6 bases and J 1 base, with 16 bases left between them. The CDR3 consists of 16 residues. Per the germline V gene, CDR1 is LGHNT and CDR2 is FRNRAP. The CDR3 region is CASGDWGRGSYNEQFF. CDR3 DNA: TGTGCTAGTGGGGATTGGGGCAGAGGTTCCTACAATGAGCAGTTCTTC.

This chain joins TRBV19 and TRBJ1-1; 7 bases agree with TRBD1. Germline CDR1 is LNHDA and CDR2 is SQIVND (reference sequence). The CDR3 length is 14 residues. Trimming removed 4 bases from V and 1 base from J; junction bases left unmatched: 3. The CDR3 loop is CASSRGGANTEAFF. The CDR3 region has the DNA TGTGCCAGTAGTAGAGGGGGCGCGAACACTGAAGCTTTCTTT.

This chain links TRBV6-7 with TRBJ1-1; D might be TRBD1 (6 bases). TRBV6-7 is marked as an open reading frame, function uncertain. The CDR3 is 15 amino acids. V was trimmed by 7 bases and J by 4 bases, leaving 19 bases between them. This CDR3 is CASNFIQGWVTEAFF. The CDR3 DNA reads TGTGCCAGCAATTTCATACAGGGTTGGGTCACTGAAGCTTTCTTT.

The chain has TRBV5-1 and TRBJ2-5; a weak D match, TRBD1 (6 bases). Trimming shortened V by 1 base and J by 4 bases, and 17 bases separated the two germline ends. Per the germline V gene, CDR1 is SGHRS and CDR2 is YFSETQ. The CDR3 is 16 amino acids. The DNA for the CDR3 is TGCGCCAGCAGCTTGCCCGTGGCAGGGGAAGGAGAGACCCAGTACTTC. The encoded protein is CASSLPVAGEGETQYF.

V and J are TRBV27 and TRBJ1-6, with TRBD1 identical over 8 bases. After removal of 3 bases from V and 6 bases from J, the junction contained 4 bases not matched to a gene. The CDR3 extends over 15 amino acids. Looked up from germline, CDR1 is MNHEY and CDR2 is SMNVEV (reference sequence). The CDR3 bases are TGTGCCAGCAGTTTTAGCGACAGGGGTAATTCACCCCTCCACTTT. It yields the protein CASSFSDRGNSPLHF.

Details on this clone: One end of the junction does not line up with germline, which may come from a read error. This chain connects TRBV16 to TRBJ2-7; D unresolved. This CDR3 comprises 13 residues. Germline V gene data show CDR1 as KGHSY and CDR2 as FQNENV. The CDR3 is CAGSRFSTGEQYF. As DNA, the CDR3 is TGTGCCGGCAGCCGCTTCTCTACCGGCGAGCAGTACTTC.

The table lists this clone with a count of one. The chain employs TRBV5-4 and TRBJ2-5; TRBD1 agrees at 7 bases. The CDR3 is 13 residues long. CDR1 is SGHNT, CDR2 YYREEE, per germline (reference sequence). With 3 bases clipped from V and 13 bases from J, the junction kept 12 bases outside the gene matches. CDR3 sequence reads: CASSSGQGELGYF. CDR3 DNA: TGTGCCAGCAGCTCCGGGCAGGGGGAACTCGGGTACTTC.

This chain uses TRBV4-1 with TRBJ1-3; tentative D call: TRBD1 (5 bases). The germline V gene encodes CDR1 MGHRA and CDR2 YSYEKL. The CDR3 has 15 residues. V lost 0 bases and J 2 bases, leaving 8 bases between the germline ends. CDR3 loop: CASSQESRAGNTIYF. The CDR3 DNA follows: TGCGCCAGCAGCCAAGAGAGCAGGGCTGGAAACACCATATATTTT.

This clone has just one count. The V gene is TRBV5-6, the J gene TRBJ2-3; 8 positions match TRBD2. This CDR3 has 18 amino acids. CDR1 and CDR2 (germline): SGHDT, YYEEEE. The V gene end was trimmed by 5 bases and the J gene end by 0 bases; junction bases not matched to a gene: 14. CDR3 sequence (DNA): TGTGCCAGCAGGAGGAGAATTGCTAGCGGGTATAGCACAGATACGCAGTATTTT. It codes for CASRRRIASGYSTDTQYF.

This chain links TRBV19 with TRBJ2-7; maybe TRBD2 (6 bases). Germline V gene data show CDR1 as LNHDA and CDR2 as SQIVND (reference sequence). Trimming cost V 0 bases and J 4 bases, with 16 bases left between them. The CDR3 sequence is 16 residues long. This CDR3 is CASSIDWAGSSYEQYF. The CDR3 nucleotides read TGTGCCAGTAGTATAGATTGGGCGGGAAGTAGTTACGAGCAGTACTTC.

The J gene is TRBJ1-1, the V gene TRBV5-4; D unresolved. V gave up 1 base and J gave up 3 bases, with 7 bases separating them. Germline CDR1 is SGHNT and CDR2 is YYREEE (reference sequence). The CDR3 contains 13 residues. CDR3 coding DNA: TGTGCCAGCAGCTTGCGGTCCCACACTGAAGCTTTCTTT. Translated, it gives CASSLRSHTEAFF.

The V gene is TRBV7-9, the J gene TRBJ2-7; 7 bases map to TRBD2. This CDR3 comprises 16 residues. V lost 0 bases to trimming and J lost 2 bases; unmatched junction nucleotides: 7. Germline-derived CDR1 and CDR2 are SEHNR and FQNEAQ (reference sequence). The CDR3 reads CASSLARGLAAYEQYF. CDR3 nucleotide sequence: TGTGCCAGCAGCTTAGCGAGAGGTCTAGCGGCCTACGAGCAGTACTTC. Full variable domain (outside the CDR3, taken from reference TRBV7-9 and TRBJ2-7): DTGVSQNPRHKITKRGQNVTFRCDPISEHNRLYWYRQTLGQGPEFLTYFQNEAQLEKSRLLSDRFSAERPKGSFSTLEIQRTEQGDSAMYLCASSLARGLAAYEQYFGPGTRLTVT.

This clone occurred a few times. This chain uses TRBV7-8 with TRBJ2-7, with 11 bases matching TRBD2. The germline V gene has CDR1 SGHVS and CDR2 FQNEAQ. Trimming at V came to 5 bases and at J to 3 bases, leaving 6 bases not matched to a gene. The CDR3 consists of 15 residues. The chain's CDR3 is CASSPGTSGSYEQYF. The CDR3 coding sequence is TGTGCCAGCAGCCCCGGGACTAGCGGCAGCTACGAGCAGTACTTC.

The V gene is TRBV6-5, the J gene TRBJ2-3; TRBD2 agrees at 10 bases. The germline V gene has CDR1 MNHEY and CDR2 SVGAGI. Trimming at V came to 4 bases and at J to 10 bases, leaving 2 bases not matched to a gene. This CDR3 spans 12 amino acids. The CDR3 nucleotides are TGTGCCAGCAGTTCTAGCGGGAGTTCGCAGTATTTT. The encoded protein is CASSSSGSSQYF.

This clone has a handful of counts. The chain links TRBV9 to TRBJ2-1, with 8 positions matching TRBD2. With V trimmed by 4 bases and J by 8 bases, 11 bases remained unmatched. The CDR3 covers 15 residues. The germline V gene encodes CDR1 SGDLS and CDR2 YYNGEE. The CDR3 DNA follows: TGTGCCAGCAGCTTACAGCGGGAGCCTGGGGATGAGCAGTTCTTC. It is translated as CASSLQREPGDEQFF.

The chain combines TRBV5-1 with TRBJ2-5; 8 bases fit TRBD2. The germline CDR1 and CDR2 sequences are SGHRS and YFSETQ. J gave up 4 bases and V 4 bases, and 6 bases lay outside the gene matches. The CDR3 is made up of 14 amino acids. CDR3 in DNA: TGCGCCAGCAGCGGAAGCGGGAGAGGAGAGACCCAGTACTTC. The encoded protein is CASSGSGRGETQYF.

The chain couples TRBV5-1 to TRBJ2-7; 10 bases map to TRBD1. This CDR3 region has 14 residues. V dropped 4 bases and J dropped 6; count of bases not matched to a gene: 7. Germline V gene data show CDR1 as SGHRS and CDR2 as YFSETQ. In DNA, the CDR3 is TGCGCCAGCAGCGTGACAGGGGGCTTCTCCGAGCAGTACTTC. It translates to CASSVTGGFSEQYF.

As DNA, the CDR3 is TGTGCCAGCAGTGAAGACCGACAGGGTTGGAATGAGCAGTTCTTC. This translates into CASSEDRQGWNEQFF. V and J are TRBV6-1 and TRBJ2-1; 7 bases align to TRBD1. The CDR3 consists of 15 residues. V was clipped by 1 base and J by 7 bases; unmatched bases: 7. Germline V lookup: CDR1 MNHNS, CDR2 SASEGT.